The next 28 T cell receptor beta chains were all read from a single sample in a study of T cells in Graves' hyperthyroidism and ophthalmopathy. TCR beta CDR3 regions were amplified from RNA transcripts. With the HTBI primer set, the TCR CDR3 went through a first round of RT-PCR. TCRdb processed the multiplex PCR reads anew with MiXCR; each CDR3 protein has one entry. The table lists roughly 420,000 distinct CDR3 sequences, roughly 13% of them singletons. The sequencing sample was made of blood. The receptor set was obtained from a woman aged 18-30 years with Graves' hyperthyroidism.

This clonotype was counted at least ten times. The V gene is TRBV6-5, the J gene TRBJ2-1; 8 bases are shared with TRBD2. V lost 0 bases and J lost 5; bases outside the gene matches: 9. Looked up from germline, CDR1 is MNHEY and CDR2 is SVGAGI. There are 17 residues in the CDR3. The CDR3 region is CASSYSRLGRANNEQFF. The CDR3 DNA reads TGTGCCAGCAGTTACTCGAGGCTCGGGAGGGCCAACAATGAGCAGTTCTTC.

This clonotype was observed at least ten times. The V and J genes are TRBV19 and TRBJ1-1; weak D call: TRBD1 (6 bases). This CDR3 is 17 amino acids long. The ends were cut back, 3 bases at V and 2 bases at J, with 19 bases in the middle. The V gene's germline CDR1 is LNHDA and CDR2 SQIVND (reference sequence). The CDR3 DNA reads as TGTGCCAGTAGTATGGGGTGGGATGGGACATTTAACACTGAAGCTTTCTTT. It is translated as CASSMGWDGTFNTEAFF.

This clonotype was picked up many times. The chain combines TRBV29-1 with TRBJ1-3; D gene ambiguous. This CDR3 has 13 residues. With 7 bases removed from V and 0 bases from J, the gap between germline ends came to 10 bases. Looked up from germline, CDR1 is SQVTM and CDR2 is ANQGSEA. This chain's CDR3 is CSADTASGNTIYF. The CDR3 nucleotides read TGCAGCGCTGACACAGCCTCTGGAAACACCATATATTTT.

The CDR3 nucleotides are TGCAGTGCTGGATTACTAGCGGGGGCCACCGGGGAGCTGTTTTTT. Translation gives CSAGLLAGATGELFF. V and J are TRBV20-1 and TRBJ2-2; 11 nucleotides line up with TRBD2. V lost 5 bases and J lost 4; bases outside the gene matches: 6. The CDR3 runs to 15 residues. Per germline, CDR1 DFQATT and CDR2 SNEGSKA (reference sequence).

This clonotype was seen at least ten times. V gene TRBV7-2 combines with J gene TRBJ1-1; D call uncertain. Germline V lookup: CDR1 SGHTA, CDR2 FQGNSA. The CDR3 is 13 amino acids. V lost 2 bases and J lost 7, with 11 bases in between. The CDR3 loop is CASSLIRGIEAFF. The CDR3 DNA is TGTGCCAGCAGCTTAATAAGAGGGATTGAAGCTTTCTTT.

This clonotype has ten or more counts. V usage is TRBV30 and J usage is TRBJ1-5; 7 positions agree with TRBD1. The CDR3 has 14 residues. Germline CDR1 and CDR2: GTSNPN and SVGIG (reference sequence). V shed 3 bases, J shed 7 bases, and the junction held 9 bases outside the gene matches. In DNA, the CDR3 is TGTGCCTGGAGCCTCTTTTCAGGGGGGCAGCCCCAGCATTTT. It encodes CAWSLFSGGQPQHF.

To note about this clonotype: This could be a read error, since a much larger clone is one nucleotide away. This chain connects TRBV20-1 to TRBJ2-2; D remains unclear. Germline V gives CDR1 DFQATT, CDR2 SNEGSKA (reference sequence). The length of the CDR3 is 12 residues. CDR3 sequence (DNA): TGCAGCAAACTCAGTGGCGCCGGGGAGCTGTTTTTT. This gives the protein CSKLSGAGELFF.

The chain employs TRBV10-3 and TRBJ2-1, with 7 nucleotides matching TRBD2. The CDR3 has 13 residues. The junction had 8 bases not matched to a gene; V was cut back by 8 bases and J by 7 bases. Per germline, CDR1 ENHRY and CDR2 SYGVKD. CDR3 amino acids: CAISREGLNEQFF. CDR3 nucleotide sequence: TGTGCCATCTCGAGGGAGGGCCTTAATGAGCAGTTCTTC.

The chain uses TRBV6-4 and TRBJ2-1, with 12 bases aligning to TRBD1. Germline trimming cut 5 bases from V and 8 bases from J; bases unmatched to any gene: 7. The CDR3 spans 15 residues. Per germline, CDR1 MRHNA and CDR2 SNTAGT. The CDR3 bases are TGTGCCAGCAGTCCCACCGGGACAGGGGGCGATGAGCAGTTCTTC. The encoded protein is CASSPTGTGGDEQFF.

V and J are TRBV7-3 and TRBJ2-6, with 8 bases matching TRBD1. The CDR3 loop spans 18 amino acids. With 6 bases clipped from V and 0 bases from J, the junction kept 10 bases outside the gene matches. The germline gives CDR1 SGHTA, CDR2 FQGTGA. The CDR3 region has the DNA TGTGCCAGCAGTCCCGGGACAGGAAGATTCTCTGGGGCCAACGTCCTGACTTTC. Its protein product is CASSPGTGRFSGANVLTF.

This clonotype was counted at least ten times. The chain couples TRBV7-9 to TRBJ2-7; D ambiguous. Trimming shortened V by 3 bases and J by 2 bases, and 5 bases separated the two germline ends. CDR1 is SEHNR and CDR2 is FQNEAQ in the germline V gene (reference sequence). The CDR3 runs 12 residues. CDR3 coding DNA: TGTGCCAGCAGCTTTTTTCCCTACGAGCAGTACTTC. Amino acids: CASSFFPYEQYF.

In this sample, this clonotype turned up a few times. The J gene is TRBJ1-3, the V gene TRBV5-1; D may be TRBD1 (6 bases). CDR1 and CDR2 (germline): SGHRS, YFSETQ. V dropped 4 bases and J dropped 0 bases, with 14 bases sitting between them. This CDR3 contains 16 residues. CDR3 in amino acids: CASSLDSASSGNTIYF. The CDR3 coding sequence is TGCGCCAGCAGCCTGGACAGCGCGAGCTCTGGAAACACCATATATTTT.

In its sample, this clonotype was seen many times. The chain has TRBV12-5 and TRBJ1-1; perhaps TRBD1 as D (6 bases). The CDR3 consists of 13 residues. The germline gives CDR1 LGHNT, CDR2 FRNRAP. V was pared by 1 base and J by 4 bases, with 7 bases between. In nucleotides, the CDR3 is TGTGCTAGTGGTTTGGCCAGGGGCACTGAAGCTTTCTTT. This codes for CASGLARGTEAFF.

This clonotype came up many times. The rearrangement uses TRBV6-5 and TRBJ1-4, with no clear D. Germline lookup yields CDR1 MNHEY and CDR2 SVGAGI. The CDR3 runs 14 residues. Deletions cut 2 bases from V and 5 bases from J, with 9 bases between. The CDR3 sequence: CASSYGQQNEKLFF. The CDR3 nucleotides are TGTGCCAGCAGTTACGGGCAGCAGAATGAAAAACTGTTTTTT.

This clonotype was counted only a few times. The chain joins TRBV7-3 to TRBJ2-1; 8 nucleotides line up with TRBD2. V dropped 4 bases and J dropped 6; count of bases not matched to a gene: 8. Germline CDR1 SGHTA, CDR2 FQGTGA. The CDR3 extends over 15 amino acids. The CDR3 loop reads CASSSQAGAGNEQFF. For the CDR3, the DNA is TGTGCCAGCAGCTCGCAAGCGGGAGCGGGCAATGAGCAGTTCTTC.

With regard to this clonotype: Likely a read error: the CDR3 ends without its conserved phenylalanine or tryptophan. J is TRBJ2-1 and V is TRBV19; no firm D call. CDR1 is LNHDA and CDR2 is SQIVND in the germline V gene (reference sequence). The CDR3 length is 14 residues. Trimming removed 4 bases from V and 6 bases from J, with 13 bases in between. This CDR3 reads CASSKGSVSNEQFP. The CDR3 nucleotides are TGTGCCAGTAGTAAGGGTTCGGTGTCCAATGAGCAGTTCCCC.

This clonotype turned up a few times. The chain couples TRBV13 to TRBJ2-1; TRBD2 agrees at 14 bases. The CDR3 totals 16 residues. Germline CDR1 PRHDT, CDR2 FYEKMQ (reference sequence). V shed 5 bases, J shed 10 bases, and the junction held 10 bases outside the gene matches. CDR3 loop: CASSRRLAGGPNEQFF. The CDR3 DNA reads as TGTGCCAGCAGCCGGAGACTAGCGGGAGGGCCCAACGAGCAGTTCTTC.

V and J are TRBV4-3 and TRBJ1-1; tentatively, D is TRBD1 (5 bases). V lost 4 bases and J 0 bases, leaving 12 bases between the germline ends. In germline, CDR1 is LGHNA, CDR2 YSLEER. The CDR3 length is 15 residues. The CDR3 region has the DNA TGCGCCAGCAGCCCAGGGACCCGATTGAACACTGAAGCTTTCTTT. Encoded protein: CASSPGTRLNTEAFF.

This rearrangement joins TRBV30 to TRBJ2-4, with a tentative D call TRBD1 (6 bases). Germline lookup yields CDR1 GTSNPN and CDR2 SVGIG (reference sequence). The CDR3 extends over 16 amino acids. V was clipped by 2 bases and J by 2 bases, with 16 bases between them. In DNA, the CDR3 is TGTGCCTGGAGTCGCCCCTGGACAGTTCCCAAAAACATTCAGTACTTC. Amino acids: CAWSRPWTVPKNIQYF.

This chain joins TRBV27 and TRBJ2-2, with D perhaps matching TRBD1 or TRBD2 (5 bases each). This CDR3 is 15 amino acids long. The germline CDR1 and CDR2 sequences are MNHEY and SMNVEV (reference sequence). V shed 3 bases and J shed 6 bases, with 14 bases lying between them. CDR3 sequence: CASSFWDPGSGELFF. The DNA of the CDR3 is TGTGCCAGCAGTTTTTGGGACCCTGGGTCCGGGGAGCTGTTTTTT.

On this clonotype: Compared with germline, one end of the junction differs, possibly owing to a read error. The gene calls are TRBV7-9 and TRBJ2-3; TRBD2 matches at 15 bases. Germline V lookup: CDR1 SEHNR, CDR2 FQNEAQ (reference sequence). This CDR3 is 20 amino acids long. CDR3 sequence reads: CANSLGLAGGRLFSTDTQYF. The CDR3 bases are TGTGCCAACAGCTTAGGACTAGCGGGAGGGCGATTATTTAGCACAGATACGCAGTATTTT.

Many counts were recorded for this clonotype. The chain joins TRBV7-8 to TRBJ2-7; D is uncertain. The CDR3 covers 15 residues. Germline V gene data show CDR1 as SGHVS and CDR2 as FQNEAQ. Deletions cut 1 base from V and 2 bases from J, with 12 bases between. The CDR3, as DNA: TGTGCCAGCAGCTTAGTGGGCAGCGATCCCTACGAGCAGTACTTC. Translation: CASSLVGSDPYEQYF.

This clonotype came up a few times. V usage is TRBV19 and J usage is TRBJ2-1, with D perhaps TRBD2 (6 bases). V lost 6 bases to trimming and J lost 3 bases, with 15 bases between them. The CDR3 contains 15 residues. CDR1 is LNHDA, CDR2 SQIVND, per germline (reference sequence). CDR3 sequence: CASRGVADHYNEQFF. DNA of the CDR3: TGTGCCAGTAGAGGGGTAGCGGACCACTACAATGAGCAGTTCTTC.

The chain is built from TRBV27 and TRBJ2-7, with D possibly being TRBD1 or TRBD2 (5 bases each). Germline CDR1 is MNHEY and CDR2 is SMNVEV (reference sequence). Trimming shortened V by 2 bases and J by 9 bases, and 17 bases separated the two germline ends. The CDR3 totals 14 residues. CDR3 in DNA: TGTGCCAGCAGTTTAGTCGCCCTGGGGACCGGGCAGTACTTC. It specifies CASSLVALGTGQYF.

The table lists this clonotype with many counts. V gene TRBV7-9 combines with J gene TRBJ2-1; 10 bases map to TRBD2. Germline V gene sequence: CDR1 SEHNR, CDR2 FQNEAQ (reference sequence). V lost 3 bases to trimming and J lost 3 bases; unmatched junction nucleotides: 8. The CDR3 spans 17 residues. The CDR3 region has the DNA TGTGCCAGCAGCTTGGGGGGTCTAGCGGGAGTCTACAATGAGCAGTTCTTC. It yields the protein CASSLGGLAGVYNEQFF.

This clonotype showed up many times. The chain links TRBV11-3 to TRBJ2-2; 8 positions agree with TRBD2. Germline V gene sequence: CDR1 SGHNT, CDR2 YENEEA. Losses at the gene ends were 5 bases for V and 7 bases for J; bases not matched to a gene: 3. CDR3 length equals 13 residues. The CDR3 DNA sequence: TGTGCCAGCAGCATCGGGGGGGTCGGGGAGCTGTTTTTT. This gives the protein CASSIGGVGELFF.

This clonotype showed up many times. This chain uses TRBV6-1 with TRBJ2-3; 8 nucleotides align to TRBD1. CDR3 size: 13 residues. CDR1 is MNHNS, CDR2 SASEGT, per germline. Trimming cost V 8 bases and J 1 base; bases outside gene matches: 2. The CDR3 reads CASEGQGTDTQYF. DNA of the CDR3: TGTGCCAGCGAGGGACAGGGCACAGATACGCAGTATTTT.

This clonotype was observed at least ten times. This rearrangement joins TRBV5-1 to TRBJ2-1; 14 nucleotides agree with TRBD2. This CDR3 contains 14 residues. The V segment lost 7 bases and the J segment 7 bases; nucleotides outside the gene matches: 4. Germline V gives CDR1 SGHRS, CDR2 YFSETQ. The CDR3 DNA reads as TGCGCCAGCGGGGGGACTAGCGGGAGTAATGAGCAGTTCTTC. Translated: CASGGTSGSNEQFF.